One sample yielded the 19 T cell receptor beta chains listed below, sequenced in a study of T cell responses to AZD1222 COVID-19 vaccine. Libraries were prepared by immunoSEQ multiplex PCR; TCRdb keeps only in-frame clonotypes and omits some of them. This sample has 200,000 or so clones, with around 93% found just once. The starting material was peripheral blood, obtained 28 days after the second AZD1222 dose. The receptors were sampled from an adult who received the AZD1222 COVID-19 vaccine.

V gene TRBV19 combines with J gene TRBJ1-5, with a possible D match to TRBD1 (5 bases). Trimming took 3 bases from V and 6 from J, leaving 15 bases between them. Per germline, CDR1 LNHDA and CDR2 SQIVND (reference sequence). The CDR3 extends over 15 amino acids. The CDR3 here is CASSIVRDRGQPQHF. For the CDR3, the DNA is TGTGCCAGTAGTATCGTCAGGGACCGGGGTCAGCCCCAGCATTTT.

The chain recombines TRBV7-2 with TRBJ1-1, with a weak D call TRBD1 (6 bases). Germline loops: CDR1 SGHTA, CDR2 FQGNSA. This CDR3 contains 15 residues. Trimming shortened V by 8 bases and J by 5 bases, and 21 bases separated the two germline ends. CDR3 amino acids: CASGLSTGTSTEAFF. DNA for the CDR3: TGTGCCAGCGGACTCTCTACCGGGACATCAACTGAAGCTTTCTTT.

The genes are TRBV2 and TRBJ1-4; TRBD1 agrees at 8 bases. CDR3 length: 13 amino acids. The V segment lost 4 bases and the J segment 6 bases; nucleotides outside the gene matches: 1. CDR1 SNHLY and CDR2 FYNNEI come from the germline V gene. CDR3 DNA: TGTGCCAGCAGTGGGACAGGGCATGAAAAACTGTTTTTT. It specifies CASSGTGHEKLFF.

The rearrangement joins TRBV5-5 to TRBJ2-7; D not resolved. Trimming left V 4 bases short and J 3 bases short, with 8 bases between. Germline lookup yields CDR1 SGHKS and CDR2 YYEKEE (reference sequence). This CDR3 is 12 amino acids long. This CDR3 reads CASSRDVYEQYF. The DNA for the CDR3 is TGTGCCAGCAGCAGGGATGTCTACGAGCAGTACTTC.

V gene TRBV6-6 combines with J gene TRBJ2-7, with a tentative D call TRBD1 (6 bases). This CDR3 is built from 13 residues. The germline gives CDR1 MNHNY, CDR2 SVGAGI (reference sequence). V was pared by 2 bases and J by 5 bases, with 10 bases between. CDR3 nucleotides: TGTGCCAGCAGTTACCAAGGGACAAACGAGCAGTACTTC. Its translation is CASSYQGTNEQYF.

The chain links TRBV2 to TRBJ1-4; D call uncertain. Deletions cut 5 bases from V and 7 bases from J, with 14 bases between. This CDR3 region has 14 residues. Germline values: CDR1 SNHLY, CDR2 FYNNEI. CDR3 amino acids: CASSPSGVGEKLFF. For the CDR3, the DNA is TGTGCCAGCAGTCCTTCGGGCGTGGGTGAAAAACTGTTTTTT.

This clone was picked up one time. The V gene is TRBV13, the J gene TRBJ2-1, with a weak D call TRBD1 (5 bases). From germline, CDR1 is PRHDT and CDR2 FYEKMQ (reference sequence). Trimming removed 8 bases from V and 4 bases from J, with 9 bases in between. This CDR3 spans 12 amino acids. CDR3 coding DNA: TGTGCCAGCTCCCAGGGTTACAATGAGCAGTTCTTC. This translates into CASSQGYNEQFF.

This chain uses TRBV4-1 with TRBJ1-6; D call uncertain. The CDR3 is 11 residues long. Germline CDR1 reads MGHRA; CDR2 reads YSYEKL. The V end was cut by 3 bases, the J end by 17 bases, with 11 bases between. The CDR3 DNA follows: TGCGCCAGCAGCCATGAAAGACACGTCCACTTT. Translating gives CASSHERHVHF.

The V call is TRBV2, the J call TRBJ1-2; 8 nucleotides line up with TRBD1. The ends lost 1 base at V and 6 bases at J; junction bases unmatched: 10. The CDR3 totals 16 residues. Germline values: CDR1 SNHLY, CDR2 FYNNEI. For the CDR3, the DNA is TGTGCCAGCAGTGAAGGAGGTTTCCAGGGGGCGGATGGCTACACCTTC. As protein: CASSEGGFQGADGYTF.

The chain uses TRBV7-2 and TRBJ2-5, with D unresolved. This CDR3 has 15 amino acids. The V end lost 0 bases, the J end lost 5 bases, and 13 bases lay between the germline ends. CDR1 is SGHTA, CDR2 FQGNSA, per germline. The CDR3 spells CASSLAPAAGETQYF. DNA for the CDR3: TGTGCCAGCAGCTTAGCCCCGGCAGCTGGGGAGACCCAGTACTTC. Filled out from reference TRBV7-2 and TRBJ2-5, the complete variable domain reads GAGVSQSPSNKVTEKGKDVELRCDPISGHTALYWYRQSLGQGLEFLIYFQGNSAPDKSGLPSDRFSAERTGGSVSTLTIQRTQQEDSAVYLCASSLAPAAGETQYFGPGTRLLVL.

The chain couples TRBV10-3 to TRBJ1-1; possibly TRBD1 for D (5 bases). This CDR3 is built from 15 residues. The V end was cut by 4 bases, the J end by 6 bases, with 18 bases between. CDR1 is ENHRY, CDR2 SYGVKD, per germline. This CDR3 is CAISGVGGDGAEAFF. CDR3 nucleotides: TGTGCCATCAGTGGGGTAGGAGGGGATGGTGCTGAAGCTTTCTTT.

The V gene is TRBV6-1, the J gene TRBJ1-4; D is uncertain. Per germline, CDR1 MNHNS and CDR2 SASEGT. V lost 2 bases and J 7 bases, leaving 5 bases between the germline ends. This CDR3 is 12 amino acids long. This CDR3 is CASSEFGEKLFF. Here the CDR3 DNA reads TGTGCCAGCAGTGAATTTGGTGAAAAACTGTTTTTT.

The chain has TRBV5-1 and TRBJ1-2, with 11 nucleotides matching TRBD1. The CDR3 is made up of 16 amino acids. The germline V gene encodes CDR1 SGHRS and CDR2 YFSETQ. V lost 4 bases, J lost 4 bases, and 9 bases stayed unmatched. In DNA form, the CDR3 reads TGCGCCAGCAGCCCGGGACAGGGGGGATTCGCCTATGGCTACACCTTC. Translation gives CASSPGQGGFAYGYTF.

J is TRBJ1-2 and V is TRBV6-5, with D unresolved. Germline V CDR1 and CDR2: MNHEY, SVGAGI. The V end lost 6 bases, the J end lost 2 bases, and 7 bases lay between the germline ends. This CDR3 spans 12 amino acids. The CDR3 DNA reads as TGTGCCAGCAGAAAGCAAAACTATGGCTACACCTTC. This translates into CASRKQNYGYTF.

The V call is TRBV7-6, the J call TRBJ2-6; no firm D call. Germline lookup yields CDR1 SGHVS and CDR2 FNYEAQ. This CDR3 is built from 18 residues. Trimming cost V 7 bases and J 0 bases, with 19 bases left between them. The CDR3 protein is CASKLPQETGSGANVLTF. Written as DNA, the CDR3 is TGTGCCAGCAAATTGCCTCAGGAGACCGGCTCTGGGGCCAACGTCCTGACTTTC.

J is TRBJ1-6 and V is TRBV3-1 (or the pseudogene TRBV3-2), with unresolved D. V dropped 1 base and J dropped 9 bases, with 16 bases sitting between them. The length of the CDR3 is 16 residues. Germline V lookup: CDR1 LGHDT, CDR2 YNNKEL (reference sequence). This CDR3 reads CASSQGESTRGSPLHF. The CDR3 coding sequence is TGTGCCAGCAGCCAAGGGGAATCGACGCGGGGTTCACCCCTCCACTTT.

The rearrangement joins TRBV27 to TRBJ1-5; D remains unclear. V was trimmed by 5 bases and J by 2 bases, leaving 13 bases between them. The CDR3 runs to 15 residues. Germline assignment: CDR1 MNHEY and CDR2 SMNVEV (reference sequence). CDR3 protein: CASSPWRGGNQPQHF. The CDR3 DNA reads TGTGCCAGCAGTCCTTGGCGCGGGGGCAATCAGCCCCAGCATTTT.

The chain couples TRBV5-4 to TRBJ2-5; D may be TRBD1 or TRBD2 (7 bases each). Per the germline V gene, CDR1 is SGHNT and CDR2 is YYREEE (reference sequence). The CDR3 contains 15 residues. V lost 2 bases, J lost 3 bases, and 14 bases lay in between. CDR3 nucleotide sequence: TGTGCCAGCAGCTTCTCAGGGGGGGGCGAAGAGACCCAGTACTTC. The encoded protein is CASSFSGGGEETQYF.

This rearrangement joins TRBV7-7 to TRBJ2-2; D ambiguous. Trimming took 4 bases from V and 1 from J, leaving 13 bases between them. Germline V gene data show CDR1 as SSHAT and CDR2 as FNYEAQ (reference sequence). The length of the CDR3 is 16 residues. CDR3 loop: CASSSYGPQNTGELFF. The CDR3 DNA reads TGTGCCAGCAGCTCTTATGGACCGCAGAACACCGGGGAGCTGTTTTTT. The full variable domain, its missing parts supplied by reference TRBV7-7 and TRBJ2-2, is GAGVSQSPRYKVTKRGQDVTLRCDPISSHATLYWYQQALGQGPEFLTYFNYEAQPDKSGLPSDRFSAERPEGSISTLTIQRTEQRDSAMYRCASSSYGPQNTGELFFGEGSRLTVL.